The sequence of this T cell receptor (beta chain) was determined in a study of blood T cell repertoires in COVID-19. Across the study: COVID-19 samples from acute and convalescent phases originated in the United States, Italy and Spain. Sample material is recorded as cDNA or gDNA derived from T cells, B-cell-depleted T cells, or PBMCs.

This clone has a handful of counts. CDR3 size: 12 residues. V gave up 4 bases and J gave up 6 bases, with 7 bases separating them. Germline assignment: CDR1 SGHDN and CDR2 FVKESK. In the source study's methods: Amplifying reference gene primers gave estimates of nucleated cell counts. Generated by immunoSEQ multiplex PCR, the TCRdb table keeps only in-frame clones and is missing some. V, J and clone size are those of that table, while D and trimming were read from the DNA. Of some 15,000 clones in the sample, 83% were seen once. The TCR comes from a woman aged 55-69 years with acute or convalescent COVID-19. Sequencing used peripheral blood. The chain employs TRBV14 and TRBJ2-1; no clear D. The CDR3 sequence is CASSPYFNEQFF. In DNA, the CDR3 is TGTGCCAGCAGCCCCTACTTCAATGAGCAGTTCTTC.